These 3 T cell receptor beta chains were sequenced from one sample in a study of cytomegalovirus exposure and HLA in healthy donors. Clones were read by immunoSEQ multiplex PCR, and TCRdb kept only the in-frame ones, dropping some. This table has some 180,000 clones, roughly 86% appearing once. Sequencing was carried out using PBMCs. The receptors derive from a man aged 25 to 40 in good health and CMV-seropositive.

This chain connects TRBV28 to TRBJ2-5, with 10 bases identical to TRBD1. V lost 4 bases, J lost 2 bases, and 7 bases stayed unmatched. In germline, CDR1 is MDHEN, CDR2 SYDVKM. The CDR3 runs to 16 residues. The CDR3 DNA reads TGTGCCAGCAGTTATGGACAGGGGGTTTCTCAAGAGACCCAGTACTTC. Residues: CASSYGQGVSQETQYF.

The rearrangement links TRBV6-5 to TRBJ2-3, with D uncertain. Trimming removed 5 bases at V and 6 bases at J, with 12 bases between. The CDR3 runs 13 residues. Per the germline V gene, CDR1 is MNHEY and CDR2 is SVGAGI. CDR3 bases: TGTGCCAGCAGTGCCCTCGTAGCCGATACGCAGTATTTT. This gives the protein CASSALVADTQYF.

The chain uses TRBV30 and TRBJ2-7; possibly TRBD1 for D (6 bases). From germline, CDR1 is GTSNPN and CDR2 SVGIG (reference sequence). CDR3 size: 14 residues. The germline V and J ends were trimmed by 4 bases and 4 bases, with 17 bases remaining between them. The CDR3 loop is CAWKVPGVNYEQYF. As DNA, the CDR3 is TGTGCCTGGAAAGTGCCAGGGGTCAATTACGAGCAGTACTTC.